This entry features one TCR beta chain sequence. Authors' data handling: Cell counts per sample came from amplifying reference gene primers. This table comes from immunoSEQ multiplex PCR, and its TCRdb copy is limited to in-frame clones, with some not included. That table furnishes V, J and clone size, whereas the DNA furnished D and trimming. Of 270,000 or so clones listed, roughly nine tenths are singletons. A Seattle source enrolled patients during active infection and followed them longitudinally. This sample is drawn from a study of blood T cell repertoires in COVID-19. Across the whole study: Spain, Italy and the United States supplied samples that represented acute and convalescent COVID-19. From T cells, B-cell-depleted T cells, or PBMCs came the material, which was cDNA or gDNA.

This clonotype was sampled from a woman aged 25 to 39 with COVID-19, enrolled during active disease. Input material: peripheral blood.

The CDR3 DNA follows: TGTGCCAGCAGTGAGCGGGGTGAGGGTTGGACTGAAGCTTTCTTT. Translating it yields CASSERGEGWTEAFF. The J gene is TRBJ1-1, the V gene TRBV25-1; D unresolved. CDR3 length equals 15 residues. Germline V gene sequence: CDR1 MGHDK, CDR2 SYGVNS. V was shortened by 3 bases and J by 5 bases, with 16 bases between the two germline ends.